The clone carrying this T cell receptor beta chain was observed a handful of times. Its specificity is unknown. These data are taken from a study of T cell repertoires in cytomegalovirus infection. In the study overall: From public TCR beta signatures came an indication of both CMV infection and matching HLA type. Points from the study as a whole: Summed frequency of public TCR beta families distinguished CMV carriers with the relevant HLA. The response measured ex vivo was dominated by TCR beta clonotypes (HLA-C-restricted and CMV-specific).

The V gene lost 2 bases and the J gene lost 6 bases, with 17 bases spanning the gap. Germline loops: CDR1 SGHTA, CDR2 FQGNSA. The CDR3 consists of 16 residues. TCRdb re-called the reads through MiXCR, storing one row per CDR3 protein. Here the sample spans fewer than 350,000 distinct CDR3 sequences, 17% being singletons. This sequence originates from a human donor in good health (CMV status not recorded). Some clones in this sample may be carry-over from other donors' samples. The specimen sequenced was PBMCs. The chain has TRBV7-2 and TRBJ2-4; D possibly corresponds to TRBD2 (6 bases). The CDR3 DNA reads TGTGCCAGCAGCTTACAGTGGGGGGAGATAGGAAACATTCAGTACTTC. Its translation is CASSLQWGEIGNIQYF.